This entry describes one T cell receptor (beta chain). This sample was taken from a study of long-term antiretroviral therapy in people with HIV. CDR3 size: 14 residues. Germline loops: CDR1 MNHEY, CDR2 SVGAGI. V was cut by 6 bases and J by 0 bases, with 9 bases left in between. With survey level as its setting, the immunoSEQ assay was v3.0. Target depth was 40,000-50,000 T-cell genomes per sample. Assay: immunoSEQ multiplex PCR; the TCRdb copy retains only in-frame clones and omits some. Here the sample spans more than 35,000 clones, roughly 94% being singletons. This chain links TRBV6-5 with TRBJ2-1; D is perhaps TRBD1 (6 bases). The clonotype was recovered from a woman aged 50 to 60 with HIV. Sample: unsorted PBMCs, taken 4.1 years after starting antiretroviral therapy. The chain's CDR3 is CASRRQDSYNEQFF. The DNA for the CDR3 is TGTGCCAGCAGGAGACAGGACTCCTACAATGAGCAGTTCTTC.